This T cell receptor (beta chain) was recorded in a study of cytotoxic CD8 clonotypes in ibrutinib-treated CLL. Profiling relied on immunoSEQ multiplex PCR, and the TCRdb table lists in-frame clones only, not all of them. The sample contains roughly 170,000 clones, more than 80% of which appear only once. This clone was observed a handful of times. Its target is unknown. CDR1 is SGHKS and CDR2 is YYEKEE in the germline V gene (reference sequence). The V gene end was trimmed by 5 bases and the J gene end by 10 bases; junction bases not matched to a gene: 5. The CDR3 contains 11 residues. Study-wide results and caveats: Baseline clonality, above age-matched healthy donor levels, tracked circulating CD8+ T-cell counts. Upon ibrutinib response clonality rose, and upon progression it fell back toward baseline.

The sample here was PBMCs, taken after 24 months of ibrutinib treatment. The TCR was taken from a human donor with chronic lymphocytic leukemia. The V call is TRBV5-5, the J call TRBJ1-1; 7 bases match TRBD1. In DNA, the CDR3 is TGTGCCAGCAGATCGGGACAGCCAGCTTTCTTT. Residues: CASRSGQPAFF.